This paragraph covers one T cell receptor beta chain sequence. Its antigen is currently unknown. Sample-barcoded 5' priming and a J-beta primer mix drove a second PCR of roughly 6 to 12 cycles. TCRdb re-derived calls from the 5' RACE reads in MiXCR, one entry per CDR3 protein. The sample includes hundreds of thousands of distinct CDR3 sequences, about 42% of them seen just once. The sample is drawn from a study of blood T cells in healthy people across ages. Study-wide findings and caveats: Per million T cells, TCR beta diversity dropped about linearly as age rose.

The sample providers were healthy Caucasian people from Russia, aged about 6 to 100. In each sample, at least 7 million PBMCs were isolated. Germline trimming cut 2 bases from V and 1 base from J; bases unmatched to any gene: 6. The V gene's germline CDR1 is MNHEY and CDR2 SVGEGT. The CDR3 is 16 residues long. The chain links TRBV6-2 or TRBV6-3 to TRBJ2-3, with 7 bases matching TRBD1. The clonotype comes from a man aged 55 to 69 in good health. The sequenced material came from blood. CDR3 in amino acids: CASSYGTALRTDTQYF. The CDR3 nucleotides are TGTGCCAGCAGTTACGGGACAGCACTTCGCACAGATACGCAGTATTTT.